Following are 16 T cell receptor beta chains from one sample sequenced in a study of beta chain features in type 1 diabetes. Whole-study findings and limits: Moderate yet significant TCRB CDR3 shortening was seen in Type 1 diabetes patients in all four CD4+ subsets.

Their specific antigens are unknown. Expressed TCRB transcripts were sequenced after all isolated RNA was converted to cDNA. Repertoires were generated with immunoSEQ multiplex PCR, while TCRdb's copy carries only in-frame clones and drops some. The sample holds 300,000 or so clones, around 8.5% seen once. The sample comprised central memory CD4+ T cells from blood. The receptors stem from a man aged 30 to 39 with type 1 diabetes.

This clone appeared a few times. CDR3 residues: CASSQPRDRDSGANVLTF. CDR3 bases: TGCGCCAGCAGCCAGCCGAGGGACAGGGACTCTGGGGCCAACGTCCTGACTTTC. This sequence joins TRBV4-1 and TRBJ2-6, with 9 bases identical to TRBD1. Per germline, CDR1 MGHRA and CDR2 YSYEKL. The V gene end was trimmed by 3 bases and the J gene end by 0 bases; junction bases not matched to a gene: 6. The CDR3 has 18 residues.

The V and J genes are TRBV9 and TRBJ2-1; D is unresolved. Germline V gene lookup returns CDR1 SGDLS and CDR2 YYNGEE. V lost 4 bases to trimming and J lost 0 bases, with 8 bases between them. The CDR3 runs 14 residues. CDR3 sequence reads: CASSSRNSYNEQFF. The CDR3 bases are TGTGCCAGCAGCTCCAGGAACTCCTACAATGAGCAGTTCTTC.

The chain joins TRBV30 to TRBJ1-2; unclear D gene. The CDR3 is 13 amino acids. The V end was cut by 2 bases, the J end by 4 bases, with 11 bases between. Germline values: CDR1 GTSNPN, CDR2 SVGIG (reference sequence). CDR3 nucleotide sequence: TGTGCCTGGAGTACCGGTATGTCCTATGGCTACACCTTC. This sequence encodes CAWSTGMSYGYTF.

In this sample, this clone turned up a few times. For the CDR3, the DNA is TGTGCCAGCAGTCCCCGGACAGGAGAGACCCAGTACTTC. This sequence encodes CASSPRTGETQYF. The V and J genes are TRBV6-5 and TRBJ2-5, with TRBD1 identical over 7 bases. V shed 5 bases, J shed 4 bases, and the junction held 4 bases outside the gene matches. The CDR3 covers 13 residues. Germline CDR1 and CDR2: MNHEY and SVGAGI.

This clone has only a few counts. This chain links TRBV18 with TRBJ2-7, with D hard to call. Germline V gene lookup returns CDR1 KGHSH and CDR2 LQKENI. Trimming pared 4 bases from V and 0 bases from J, leaving 7 bases between. The CDR3 spans 13 residues. The CDR3 coding sequence is TGTGCCAGCTCACTCTTGAACTCCTACGAGCAGTACTTC. Its translation: CASSLLNSYEQYF.

The rearrangement links TRBV2 to TRBJ1-5, with 10 bases lining up with TRBD1. CDR3 size: 14 residues. Per germline, CDR1 SNHLY and CDR2 FYNNEI. V lost 6 bases and J lost 5; bases outside the gene matches: 4. CDR3 protein: CASSGTGVYQPQHF. The CDR3 DNA sequence: TGTGCCAGCAGCGGGACAGGGGTTTATCAGCCCCAGCATTTT.

This clone was seen only a few times. This chain links TRBV7-2 with TRBJ1-6; D is uncertain. The CDR3 is 15 amino acids. Germline lookup yields CDR1 SGHTA and CDR2 FQGNSA. V was clipped by 2 bases and J by 7 bases, with 12 bases between them. The CDR3 region is CASSLMASANSPLHF. The CDR3 region has the DNA TGTGCCAGCAGCTTAATGGCTTCAGCAAATTCACCCCTCCACTTT. Using reference TRBV7-2 and TRBJ1-6 for the parts outside the CDR3, the full variable domain is GAGVSQSPSNKVTEKGKDVELRCDPISGHTALYWYRQSLGQGLEFLIYFQGNSAPDKSGLPSDRFSAERTGGSVSTLTIQRTQQEDSAVYLCASSLMASANSPLHFGNGTRLTVT.

This clone was seen only a few times. The chain couples TRBV5-1 to TRBJ2-1, with 7 nucleotides matching TRBD1. J was trimmed by 4 bases and V by 3 bases; bases with no gene match: 7. This CDR3 spans 15 amino acids. The germline CDR1 and CDR2 sequences are SGHRS and YFSETQ. CDR3 nucleotides: TGCGCCAGCAGCTCGACAACGGGACAGTACAATGAGCAGTTCTTC. Its translation: CASSSTTGQYNEQFF. Looking up the rest from reference TRBV5-1 and TRBJ2-1 gives the full variable domain: KAGVTQTPRYLIKTRGQQVTLSCSPISGHRSVSWYQQTPGQGLQFLFEYFSETQRNKGNFPGRFSGRQFSNSRSEMNVSTLELGDSALYLCASSSTTGQYNEQFFGPGTRLTVL.

This clone has only a few counts. This sequence joins TRBV30 and TRBJ2-1, with 7 bases fitting TRBD1. Germline trimming cut 3 bases from V and 2 bases from J; bases unmatched to any gene: 4. Germline CDR1 reads GTSNPN; CDR2 reads SVGIG (reference sequence). The CDR3 covers 14 residues. CDR3 bases: TGTGCCTGGAGGAAGACAGGGCCCTACAATGAGCAGTTCTTC. It codes for CAWRKTGPYNEQFF.

CDR3 coding DNA: TGCGCCAGCGGGGGACATAACTATGGCTACACCTTC. Its protein is CASGGHNYGYTF. The J gene is TRBJ1-2, the V gene TRBV4-3; possibly TRBD1 for D (6 bases). Germline CDR1 LGHNA, CDR2 YSLEER. The CDR3 runs 12 residues. V lost 8 bases and J 1 base, leaving 8 bases between the germline ends.

The table lists this clone with a few counts. V and J are TRBV28 and TRBJ2-7; the D gene could be TRBD1 or TRBD2 (6 bases each). Germline V gene data show CDR1 as MDHEN and CDR2 as SYDVKM. This CDR3 has 15 residues. The V and J ends lost 3 bases and 6 bases respectively, with 18 bases between them. The CDR3 here is CASSFMVKGGTEQYF. The CDR3 nucleotides read TGTGCCAGCAGTTTCATGGTGAAGGGGGGAACCGAGCAGTACTTC.

This clone was seen more than once but under ten times. V usage is TRBV5-4 and J usage is TRBJ2-5; TRBD2 agrees at 9 bases. V lost 0 bases, J lost 4 bases, and 7 bases stayed unmatched. The CDR3 contains 16 residues. The germline V gene encodes CDR1 SGHNT and CDR2 YYREEE (reference sequence). CDR3 sequence: CASSLDGGGASETQYF. The CDR3, as DNA: TGTGCCAGCAGCTTGGACGGCGGGGGGGCGTCAGAGACCCAGTACTTC.

This clone came up a few times. The gene calls are TRBV6-5 and TRBJ2-7; unclear D gene. CDR3 length: 14 amino acids. Trimming removed 7 bases at V and 4 bases at J, with 17 bases between. Germline assignment: CDR1 MNHEY and CDR2 SVGAGI. CDR3 protein: CASIPPGSPYEQYF. The CDR3 DNA follows: TGTGCCAGCATTCCCCCCGGAAGCCCTTACGAGCAGTACTTC.

The CDR3 region is CASSQNLGQPQHF. DNA of the CDR3: TGTGCCAGCAGTCAAAATTTGGGGCAGCCCCAGCATTTT. The rearrangement joins TRBV6-6 to TRBJ1-5; D is undetermined. V was trimmed by 5 bases and J by 7 bases, leaving 12 bases between them. Per germline, CDR1 MNHNY and CDR2 SVGAGI (reference sequence). The CDR3 contains 13 residues.

To note about this clone: In the same sample, other DNA sequences code for this CDR3. The chain joins TRBV11-2 to TRBJ2-7; D is possibly TRBD2 (5 bases). Germline V gene data show CDR1 as SGHAT and CDR2 as FQNNGV. With 5 bases removed from V and 3 bases from J, the gap between germline ends came to 11 bases. CDR3 size: 13 residues. The CDR3 here is CASSRDRDYEQYF. The CDR3 coding sequence is TGTGCCAGCAGCCGGGATCGGGACTACGAGCAGTACTTC.

The chain recombines TRBV19 with TRBJ1-3, with 7 bases lining up with TRBD1. In germline, CDR1 is LNHDA, CDR2 SQIVND (reference sequence). The CDR3 contains 16 residues. Losses at the gene ends were 5 bases for V and 0 bases for J; bases not matched to a gene: 7. The CDR3 region is CASSPRTGDSGNTIYF. DNA for the CDR3: TGTGCCAGTAGTCCTAGAACAGGGGACTCTGGAAACACCATATATTTT.